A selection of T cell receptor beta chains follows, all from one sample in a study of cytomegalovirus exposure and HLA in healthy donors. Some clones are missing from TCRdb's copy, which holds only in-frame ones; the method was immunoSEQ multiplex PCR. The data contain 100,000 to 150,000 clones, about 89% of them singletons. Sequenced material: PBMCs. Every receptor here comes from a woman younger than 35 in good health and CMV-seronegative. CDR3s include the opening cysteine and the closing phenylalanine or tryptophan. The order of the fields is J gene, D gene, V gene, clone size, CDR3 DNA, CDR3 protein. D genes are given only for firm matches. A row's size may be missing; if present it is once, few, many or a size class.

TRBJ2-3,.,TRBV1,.,TGCACCAGCAGCCAAGAGGGACTAGCGCGCGATGATACGCAGTATTTT,CTSSQEGLARDDTQYF
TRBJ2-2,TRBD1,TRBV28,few,TGTGCCAGCAGTCGGAGACAGGGTTACACCGGGGAGCTGTTTTTT,CASSRRQGYTGELFF
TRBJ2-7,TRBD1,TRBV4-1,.,TGCGCCAGCAGCCGAGGACAGGGTGTCAGCGAGCAGTACTTC,CASSRGQGVSEQYF
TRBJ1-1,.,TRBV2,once,TGTGCCAGCAGTGAATGGGGCCCTAAGGACACTGAAGCTTTCTTT,CASSEWGPKDTEAFF
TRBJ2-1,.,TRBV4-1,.,TGCGCCAGCAGCCGGGTCGACTCCCACGATGAGCAGTTCTTC,CASSRVDSHDEQFF
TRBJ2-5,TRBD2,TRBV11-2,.,TGTGCCAGCAGCTTAGCGGGAGGGTTTCCAGAGACCCAGTACTTC,CASSLAGGFPETQYF
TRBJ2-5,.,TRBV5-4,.,TGTGCCAGCAGCCCCCGCAGGGAAGAGACCCAGTACTTC,CASSPRREETQYF
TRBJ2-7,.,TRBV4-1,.,TGCGCCAGCAGCCAAGCCCAAGGACTCGGACCCCTCTACCTCTACGAGCAGTACTTC,CASSQAQGLGPLYLYEQYF
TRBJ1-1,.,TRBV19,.,TGTGCCAGTAACTCGCCAGGGGAGACTGAAGCTTTCTTT,CASNSPGETEAFF
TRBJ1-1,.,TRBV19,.,TGTGCCAGTAGTATAGAGTTATCCCTAGCTGAAGCTTTCTTT,CASSIELSLAEAFF
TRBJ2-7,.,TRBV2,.,TGTGCCAGCACGGGATCCTACGAGCAGTACTTC,CASTGSYEQYF
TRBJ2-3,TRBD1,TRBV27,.,TGTGCCAGCAGAGGGGGGTCAGGGGGCGAGGAAGATACGCAGTATTTT,CASRGGSGGEEDTQYF
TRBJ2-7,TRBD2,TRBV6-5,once,TGTGCCAGCAGTTACGGGGGGGGTGTCTACGAGCAGTACTTC,CASSYGGGVYEQYF
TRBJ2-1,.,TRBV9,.,TGTGCCAGCAGCGGACCCGGGACTGGATACAATGAGCAGTTCTTC,CASSGPGTGYNEQFF
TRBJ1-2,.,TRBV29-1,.,TGCAGCGTTGATGCTGGGGGCAGGGGCTACACCTTC,CSVDAGGRGYTF
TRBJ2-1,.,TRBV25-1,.,TGTGCCAGCGGACACGGAATGAGCTCCTACAATGAGCAGTTCTTC,CASGHGMSSYNEQFF
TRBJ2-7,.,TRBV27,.,TGTGCCAGCGTCAATTTGGGGACGGGACACCTTTATCCCTACTACGAGCAGTACTTC,CASVNLGTGHLYPYYEQYF
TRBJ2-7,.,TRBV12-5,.,TGTGCTAGTGGTTTGGACCTAGAGGGCCCCCGGTACTTC,CASGLDLEGPRYF
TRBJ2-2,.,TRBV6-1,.,TGTGCCAGCAGGGAGTACACCGGGGAGCTGTTTTTT,CASREYTGELFF
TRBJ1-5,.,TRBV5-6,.,TGTGCCAGCAGCTACTGGGACACCCGAATCGGTCAGCCCCAGCATTTT,CASSYWDTRIGQPQHF
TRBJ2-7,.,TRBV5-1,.,TGCGCCAGCAGCCGGCAGGCTACCGACGAGCAGTACTTC,CASSRQATDEQYF
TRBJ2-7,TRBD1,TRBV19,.,TGTGCCAGTAGTATTGCAGGGGGCCCCAAGGTCTTC,CASSIAGGPKVF
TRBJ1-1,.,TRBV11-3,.,TGTGCCAGCAGCCACTCAGGGGTTACTGAAGCTTTCTTT,CASSHSGVTEAFF
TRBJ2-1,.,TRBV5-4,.,TGTGCCAGCAGCTCCCTAGCGTTAAGCTCCTACAATGAGCAGTTCTTC,CASSSLALSSYNEQFF
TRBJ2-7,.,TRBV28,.,TGTGCCAGCAGTTATGCAGGGGATTTTAACGAGCAGTACTTC,CASSYAGDFNEQYF
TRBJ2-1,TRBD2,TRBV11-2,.,TGTGCCAGCAGCTTAGGAACTAGCGGGAGGAGATGGAATGAGCAGTTCTTC,CASSLGTSGRRWNEQFF
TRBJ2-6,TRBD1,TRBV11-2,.,TGTGCCAGCAGATTCACAGGGGTGGGGGCCAACGTCCTGACTTTC,CASRFTGVGANVLTF
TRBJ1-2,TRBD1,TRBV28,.,TGTGCCAGCAGTTCCGCCGACAGGGGTAACTATGGCTACACCTTC,CASSSADRGNYGYTF
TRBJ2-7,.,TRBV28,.,TGTGCCAGCAAGGGGACTGCCTCCTACGAGCAGTACTTC,CASKGTASYEQYF
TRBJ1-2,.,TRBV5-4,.,TGTGCCAGCAGCTTGGAGGTGGCGAGAGCGGTCCACACCTTC,CASSLEVARAVHTF
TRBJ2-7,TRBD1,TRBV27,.,TGTGCCAGCAGTTCGCAGGACAGGGGGTTCGACGAGCAGTACTTC,CASSSQDRGFDEQYF
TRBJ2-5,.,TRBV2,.,TGTGCCAGCAGCGGACAGTGGGAGACCCAGTACTTC,CASSGQWETQYF
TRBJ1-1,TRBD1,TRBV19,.,TGTGCCAGTAGTATCGACAGGGCTAGGGAGGCTTTCTTT,CASSIDRAREAFF
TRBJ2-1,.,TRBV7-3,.,TGTGCCAGCAGCCCCGGGACTTTCAGCTCCTACAATGAGCAGTTCTTC,CASSPGTFSSYNEQFF
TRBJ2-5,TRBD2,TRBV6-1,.,TGTGCCAGCAGTGCGACAATAGCGGGTGATGGGGAGACCCAGTACTTC,CASSATIAGDGETQYF
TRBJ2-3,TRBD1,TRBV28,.,TGTGCCAGCAGTTTACCGGGACAGCCCACAGATACGCAGTATTTT,CASSLPGQPTDTQYF
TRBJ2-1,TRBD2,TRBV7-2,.,TGTGCCAGCAGCAGAGGACTAGCGGGATACAATGAGCAGTTCTTC,CASSRGLAGYNEQFF
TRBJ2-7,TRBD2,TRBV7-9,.,TGTGCCAGCAGCCGGACTAGCGGGAGCTACGAGCAGTACTTC,CASSRTSGSYEQYF
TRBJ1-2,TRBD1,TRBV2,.,TGTGCCAGCAGGGGGACAGGGAGCTATGGCTACACCTTC,CASRGTGSYGYTF
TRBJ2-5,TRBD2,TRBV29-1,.,TGCAGCGTAGTGACTAGCGGGAGTAGCCTCCCCGAGACCCAGTACTTC,CSVVTSGSSLPETQYF